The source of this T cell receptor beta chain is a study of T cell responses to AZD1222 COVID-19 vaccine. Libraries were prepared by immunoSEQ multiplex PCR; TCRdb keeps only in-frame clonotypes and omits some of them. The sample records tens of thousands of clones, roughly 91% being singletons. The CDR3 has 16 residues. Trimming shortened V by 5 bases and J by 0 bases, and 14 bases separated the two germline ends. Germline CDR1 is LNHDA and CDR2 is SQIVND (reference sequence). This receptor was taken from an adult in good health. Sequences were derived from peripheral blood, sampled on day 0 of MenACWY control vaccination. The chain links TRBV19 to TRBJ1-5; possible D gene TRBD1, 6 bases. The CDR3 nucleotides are TGTGCCAGTAGTTTAGGGGCCAGGGGTAGCAATCAGCCCCAGCATTTT. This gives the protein CASSLGARGSNQPQHF. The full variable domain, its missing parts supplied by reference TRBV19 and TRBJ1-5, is DGGITQSPKYLFRKEGQNVTLSCEQNLNHDAMYWYRQDPGQGLRLIYYSQIVNDFQKGDIAEGYSVSREKKESFPLTVTSAQKNPTAFYLCASSLGARGSNQPQHFGDGTRLSIL.